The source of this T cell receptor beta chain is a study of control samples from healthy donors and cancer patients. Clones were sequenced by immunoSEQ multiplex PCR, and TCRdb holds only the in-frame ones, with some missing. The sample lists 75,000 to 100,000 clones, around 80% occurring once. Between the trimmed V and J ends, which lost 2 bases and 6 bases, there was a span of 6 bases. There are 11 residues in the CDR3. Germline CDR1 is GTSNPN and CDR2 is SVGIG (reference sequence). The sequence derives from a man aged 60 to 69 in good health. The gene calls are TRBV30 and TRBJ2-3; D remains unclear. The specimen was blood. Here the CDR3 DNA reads TGTGCCTGGAGTCCCAAGGATACGCAGTATTTT. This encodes CAWSPKDTQYF.